The 28 T cell receptor beta chains below were found in one sample sequenced in a study of cytomegalovirus exposure and HLA in healthy donors. Amplification used 60 Vbeta primers and 13 Jbeta primers. Data came from immunoSEQ multiplex PCR; TCRdb stores just in-frame clones and leaves some out. The data contain around 130,000 clones, 77% of them seen just once; the ten biggest clones take up around 5.8%. Sequences were obtained from PBMCs. Every receptor here comes from a man aged 18 to 29 in good health and CMV-seropositive.

This clone was seen a single time. The chain has TRBV6-5 and TRBJ2-7; 7 bases align to TRBD1. Germline V CDR1 and CDR2: MNHEY, SVGAGI. V lost 5 bases to trimming and J lost 0 bases; unmatched junction nucleotides: 4. The CDR3 is made up of 14 amino acids. CDR3 loop: CASSGDSFSYEQYF. CDR3 nucleotide sequence: TGTGCCAGCAGTGGGGACAGTTTCTCCTACGAGCAGTACTTC.

This clone is a singleton in its sample. This chain joins TRBV10-1 and TRBJ1-6; TRBD1 matches at 9 bases. Germline CDR1 reads WNHNN; CDR2 reads SYGVQD (reference sequence). This CDR3 has 13 amino acids. V was pared by 6 bases and J by 7 bases, with 1 base of the junction left unmatched. The CDR3 DNA follows: TGCGCCAGCAGAGGACAGGGGAATTCACCCCTCCACTTT. It specifies CASRGQGNSPLHF.

This clone was picked up one time. The chain uses TRBV7-9 and TRBJ2-7; D possibly corresponds to TRBD2 (7 bases). The germline V and J ends were trimmed by 5 bases and 5 bases, with 28 bases remaining between them. The CDR3 has 18 amino acids. From germline, CDR1 is SEHNR and CDR2 FQNEAQ (reference sequence). The CDR3 DNA follows: TGTGCCAGCAGCACCAATAGGGGGACGGGGGGACCACCCGACGAGCAGTACTTC. Translating gives CASSTNRGTGGPPDEQYF.

This chain joins TRBV27 and TRBJ2-3; TRBD2 matches at 8 bases. The J segment lost 4 bases and the V segment lost 2 bases, leaving 2 bases of the junction unmatched. The CDR3 totals 14 residues. Germline CDR1 reads MNHEY; CDR2 reads SMNVEV (reference sequence). DNA for the CDR3: TGTGCCAGCAGTTTAAACGGGGGGGCAGATACGCAGTATTTT. Translating it yields CASSLNGGADTQYF.

This clone was picked up a small number of times. The chain combines TRBV2 with TRBJ1-4; no firm D call. Germline V gene lookup returns CDR1 SNHLY and CDR2 FYNNEI. This CDR3 comprises 12 residues. The germline V and J ends were trimmed by 8 bases and 7 bases, with 11 bases remaining between them. The CDR3 region has the DNA TGTGCCAGCGACTATTCTGGTGAAAAACTGTTTTTT. Its translation is CASDYSGEKLFF. Full variable domain (outside the CDR3, taken from reference TRBV2 and TRBJ1-4): EPEVTQTPSHQVTQMGQEVILRCVPISNHLYFYWYRQILGQKVEFLVSFYNNEISEKSEIFDDQFSVERPDGSNFTLKIRSTKLEDSAMYFCASDYSGEKLFFGSGTQLSVL.

V gene TRBV7-2 combines with J gene TRBJ2-1, with TRBD2 identical over 13 bases. This CDR3 is built from 16 residues. Trimming at V came to 0 bases and at J to 7 bases, leaving 3 bases not matched to a gene. Germline CDR1 and CDR2: SGHTA and FQGNSA. This CDR3 is CASSLAGLAGDNEQFF. The CDR3 coding sequence is TGTGCCAGCAGCTTAGCCGGACTAGCGGGAGATAATGAGCAGTTCTTC.

The genes are TRBV30 and TRBJ1-1, with D maybe TRBD1 (6 bases). Germline-derived CDR1 and CDR2 are GTSNPN and SVGIG (reference sequence). CDR3 length equals 14 residues. V was pared by 2 bases and J by 0 bases, with 10 bases between. The chain's CDR3 is CAWSRTAMNTEAFF. The CDR3 coding sequence is TGTGCCTGGAGTAGGACAGCCATGAACACTGAAGCTTTCTTT.

This clone appeared once. The rearrangement links TRBV29-1 to TRBJ2-7; tentatively, D is TRBD1 (5 bases). This CDR3 comprises 15 residues. The germline gives CDR1 SQVTM, CDR2 ANQGSEA. Between the trimmed V and J ends, which lost 6 bases and 0 bases, there was a span of 18 bases. This chain's CDR3 is CSVLRGSLSSYEQYF. CDR3 DNA sequence: TGCAGCGTCCTAAGGGGCTCCCTCAGCTCCTACGAGCAGTACTTC.

This clone showed up just a few times. The chain uses TRBV29-1 and TRBJ2-2; tentative D call: TRBD1 (6 bases). The CDR3 spans 12 residues. The germline V gene has CDR1 SQVTM and CDR2 ANQGSEA. This chain's CDR3 is CTPTGLTGELFF. The CDR3 DNA sequence: TGCACCCCTACAGGGCTCACCGGGGAGCTGTTTTTT.

This clone was counted a few times. The rearrangement uses TRBV6-1 and TRBJ2-2, with D maybe TRBD1 (5 bases). Trimming stripped 6 bases from V and 1 base from J, with 6 bases between. The CDR3 is 13 residues long. Germline lookup yields CDR1 MNHNS and CDR2 SASEGT. In DNA, the CDR3 is TGTGCCAGCAGACAGGAGAACACCGGGGAGCTGTTTTTT. Residues: CASRQENTGELFF.

This chain uses TRBV28 with TRBJ1-2; D not certain. V was trimmed by 1 base and J by 8 bases, leaving 14 bases between them. The germline V gene has CDR1 MDHEN and CDR2 SYDVKM. The CDR3 length is 14 residues. The CDR3 loop is CASSLYVGLRGYTF. Written as DNA, the CDR3 is TGTGCCAGCAGTTTATACGTGGGTTTGCGGGGCTACACCTTC.

The rearrangement links TRBV6-1 to TRBJ1-2; 8 bases are a match to TRBD1. The germline gives CDR1 MNHNS, CDR2 SASEGT. CDR3 length: 13 residues. The V gene end was trimmed by 8 bases and the J gene end by 6 bases; junction bases not matched to a gene: 8. CDR3 sequence (DNA): TGTGCCAGCCTTCACAGGGGGTTGCATGGCTACACCTTC. Translated: CASLHRGLHGYTF.

This rearrangement joins TRBV11-2 to TRBJ1-6; no clear D gene. Germline V gene sequence: CDR1 SGHAT, CDR2 FQNNGV. With 5 bases removed from V and 7 bases from J, the gap between germline ends came to 6 bases. The CDR3 contains 12 residues. The CDR3 bases are TGTGCCAGCAGCAGGGAGAATTCACCCCTCCACTTT. Protein sequence: CASSRENSPLHF. Drawing the rest from reference TRBV11-2 and TRBJ1-6, the complete variable domain is EAGVAQSPRYKIIEKRQSVAFWCNPISGHATLYWYQQILGQGPKLLIQFQNNGVVDDSQLPKDRFSAERLKGVDSTLKIQPAKLEDSAVYLCASSRENSPLHFGNGTRLTVT.

The V call is TRBV5-1, the J call TRBJ2-5; TRBD1 agrees at 7 bases. This CDR3 region has 13 residues. The germline V gene has CDR1 SGHRS and CDR2 YFSETQ. V shed 3 bases and J 5 bases; nucleotides not matched to a gene: 4. CDR3 protein: CASSWGQRETQYF. The CDR3 region has the DNA TGCGCCAGCAGCTGGGGACAGAGGGAGACCCAGTACTTC.

This clone is a singleton in its sample. The CDR3 reads CASSLGAGAETQYF. The CDR3 bases are TGCGCCAGCAGCTTGGGAGCGGGAGCAGAGACCCAGTACTTC. The rearrangement links TRBV5-1 to TRBJ2-5; 8 bases are a match to TRBD2. Germline V gene data show CDR1 as SGHRS and CDR2 as YFSETQ. The trim removed 0 bases at V and 4 bases at J, leaving 2 bases unmatched. This CDR3 contains 14 residues.

The chain is built from TRBV5-1 and TRBJ1-2; the D gene is possibly TRBD1 (5 bases). This CDR3 is built from 14 residues. Germline V gives CDR1 SGHRS, CDR2 YFSETQ. Deletions cut 4 bases from V and 4 bases from J, with 14 bases between. The CDR3 loop is CASSPGGASYGYTF. CDR3 in DNA: TGCGCCAGCAGCCCCGGCGGGGCTAGCTATGGCTACACCTTC.

This clone came up a few times. This chain joins TRBV28 and TRBJ2-1; possibly TRBD2 for D (5 bases). This CDR3 region has 11 residues. V lost 6 bases and J lost 8, with 8 bases in between. CDR1 and CDR2 (germline): MDHEN, SYDVKM. CDR3: CASRLGHEQFF. CDR3 coding DNA: TGTGCCAGCAGACTAGGGCATGAGCAGTTCTTC. The full variable domain, with the rest looked up from reference TRBV28 and TRBJ2-1, is DVKVTQSSRYLVKRTGEKVFLECVQDMDHENMFWYRQDPGLGLRLIYFSYDVKMKEKGDIPEGYSVSREKKERFSLILESASTNQTSMYLCASRLGHEQFFGPGTRLTVL.

The rearrangement uses TRBV18 and TRBJ1-4, with D possibly TRBD1 on 5 matching bases. The CDR3 contains 18 residues. The V end was cut by 1 base, the J end by 4 bases, with 19 bases between. Germline loops: CDR1 KGHSH, CDR2 LQKENI. The CDR3 sequence: CASSPLTAGSGFNEKLFF. The DNA of the CDR3 is TGTGCCAGCTCACCACTGACAGCCGGTTCTGGATTTAATGAAAAACTGTTTTTT.

The chain combines TRBV7-2 with TRBJ2-7, with D perhaps matching TRBD2 (6 bases). The CDR3 is 15 residues long. The germline V gene encodes CDR1 SGHTA and CDR2 FQGNSA. Deletions cut 2 bases from V and 5 bases from J, with 16 bases between. The DNA for the CDR3 is TGTGCCAGCAGCTTATTGGGGGGTCTAGGGAACGAGCAGTACTTC. It is translated as CASSLLGGLGNEQYF.

The chain uses TRBV10-1 and TRBJ1-5; 9 nucleotides align to TRBD1. The junction had 7 bases not matched to a gene; V was cut back by 3 bases and J by 7 bases. The germline V gene encodes CDR1 WNHNN and CDR2 SYGVQD (reference sequence). CDR3 size: 15 residues. CDR3 amino acids: CASSERDRETQPQHF. The CDR3 nucleotides are TGCGCCAGCAGTGAACGGGACAGGGAAACCCAGCCCCAGCATTTT.

This clone was picked up one time. This chain links TRBV7-3 with TRBJ2-1; 9 bases map to TRBD2. This CDR3 has 15 amino acids. Germline-derived CDR1 and CDR2 are SGHTA and FQGTGA. V lost 1 base, J lost 9 bases, and 7 bases stayed unmatched. Written as DNA, the CDR3 is TGTGCCAGCAGCTTAAACGGCGGGAGGGCCGCTGAGCAGTTCTTC. Protein: CASSLNGGRAAEQFF.

The chain joins TRBV30 to TRBJ2-1; the match to TRBD2 covers 10 bases. Looked up from germline, CDR1 is GTSNPN and CDR2 is SVGIG (reference sequence). This CDR3 has 15 amino acids. The J segment lost 8 bases and the V segment lost 3 bases, leaving 10 bases of the junction unmatched. CDR3 protein: CAWSLSGRKSDEQFF. The CDR3 nucleotides are TGTGCCTGGAGCCTTAGCGGGAGGAAAAGCGATGAGCAGTTCTTC.

The chain is built from TRBV30 and TRBJ2-5; 11 nucleotides match TRBD1. CDR1 is GTSNPN and CDR2 is SVGIG in the germline V gene (reference sequence). With 3 bases clipped from V and 4 bases from J, the junction kept 7 bases outside the gene matches. The CDR3 has 15 residues. CDR3 coding DNA: TGTGCCTGGAGGCCGGGACAGGGGGTTACAGAGACCCAGTACTTC. It yields the protein CAWRPGQGVTETQYF.

The rearrangement joins TRBV1 to TRBJ2-7; no DNA check was done on the table's D call, TRBD2. TRBV1 has pseudogene status. The CDR3 runs 16 residues. CDR3 loop: CTSSQDRASGAYEQYF. The CDR3, as DNA: TGCACCAGCAGCCAAGATAGGGCTAGCGGAGCCTACGAGCAGTACTTC.

This clone was seen a few times. The chain links TRBV29-1 to TRBJ2-3, with TRBD1 as a possible D gene (6 bases). This CDR3 region has 14 residues. V lost 6 bases to trimming and J lost 2 bases, with 15 bases between them. Germline V gene lookup returns CDR1 SQVTM and CDR2 ANQGSEA. This chain's CDR3 is CSVVGGQYTDTQYF. In DNA, the CDR3 is TGCAGCGTCGTAGGCGGACAGTACACAGATACGCAGTATTTT.

This chain links TRBV5-1 with TRBJ2-1, with a possible D match to TRBD2 (6 bases). The ends were cut back, 1 base at V and 0 bases at J, with 11 bases in the middle. The V gene's germline CDR1 is SGHRS and CDR2 YFSETQ. The CDR3 consists of 16 residues. The CDR3 loop reads CASSLMASDSYNEQFF. The CDR3 coding sequence is TGCGCCAGCAGCTTGATGGCTAGCGACTCCTACAATGAGCAGTTCTTC.

The rearrangement uses TRBV19 and TRBJ2-2; perhaps TRBD1 as D (7 bases). Trimming left V 5 bases short and J 3 bases short, with 28 bases between. CDR1 LNHDA and CDR2 SQIVND come from the germline V gene (reference sequence). This CDR3 has 20 residues. This chain's CDR3 is CASSPLSRGAGPSYTGELFF. The CDR3 nucleotides are TGTGCCAGTAGTCCCCTGTCCAGGGGGGCGGGCCCCTCGTACACCGGGGAGCTGTTTTTT.

Points on this clone: An end of the junction does not agree with germline; a read error may underlie this. The genes are TRBV28 and TRBJ2-6; 7 bases line up with TRBD1. CDR1 and CDR2 (germline): MDHEN, SYDVKM. The CDR3 has 17 amino acids. CDR3 nucleotide sequence: TGTGCCAGCAGGCCAGGGGGACCTATAACTGGGGCCAACGGCCTGACTTTC. This gives the protein CASRPGGPITGANGLTF.